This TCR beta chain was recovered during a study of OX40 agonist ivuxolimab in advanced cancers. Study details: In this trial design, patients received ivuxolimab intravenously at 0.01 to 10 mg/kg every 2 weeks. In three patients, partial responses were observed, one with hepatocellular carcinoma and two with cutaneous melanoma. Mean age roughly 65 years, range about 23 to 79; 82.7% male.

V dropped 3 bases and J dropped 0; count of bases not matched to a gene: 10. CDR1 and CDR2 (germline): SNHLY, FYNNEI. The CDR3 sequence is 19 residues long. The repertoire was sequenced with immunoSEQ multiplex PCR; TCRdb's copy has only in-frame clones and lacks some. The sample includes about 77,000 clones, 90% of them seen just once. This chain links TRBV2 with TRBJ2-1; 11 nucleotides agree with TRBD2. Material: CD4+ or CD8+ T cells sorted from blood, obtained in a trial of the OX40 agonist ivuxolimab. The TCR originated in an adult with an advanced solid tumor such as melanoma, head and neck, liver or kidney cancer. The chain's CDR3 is CASSDLGTSGSSSYNEQFF. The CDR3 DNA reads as TGTGCCAGCAGTGACCTCGGGACTAGCGGTTCTAGCTCCTACAATGAGCAGTTCTTC.